The 24 T cell receptor beta chains below all came from one sample that was sequenced in a study of blood T cell repertoires in COVID-19. This table comes from immunoSEQ multiplex PCR, and its TCRdb copy is limited to in-frame clones, with some not included. Of about 76,000 clones listed, about 85% are singletons. The sequenced sample was peripheral blood. The receptors here all came from a man aged 55 to 69 with COVID-19, enrolled during active disease.

The chain has TRBV2 and TRBJ1-4; the D gene is possibly TRBD1 (5 bases). V was clipped by 6 bases and J by 0 bases, with 8 bases between them. From germline, CDR1 is SNHLY and CDR2 FYNNEI. The CDR3 loop spans 14 amino acids. CDR3 region: CASRDTATNEKLFF. CDR3 nucleotides: TGTGCCAGCAGGGACACAGCAACTAATGAAAAACTGTTTTTT.

The rearrangement uses TRBV11-2 and TRBJ2-2; 12 nucleotides align to TRBD2. Germline-derived CDR1 and CDR2 are SGHAT and FQNNGV. The CDR3 totals 17 residues. Trimming cost V 6 bases and J 5 bases; bases outside gene matches: 10. The CDR3 DNA reads as TGTGCCAGCAGGCGTCGTGGACTAGCGGGGCGAACCGGGGAGCTGTTTTTT. It specifies CASRRRGLAGRTGELFF. Using reference TRBV11-2 and TRBJ2-2 for the parts outside the CDR3, the full variable domain is EAGVAQSPRYKIIEKRQSVAFWCNPISGHATLYWYQQILGQGPKLLIQFQNNGVVDDSQLPKDRFSAERLKGVDSTLKIQPAKLEDSAVYLCASRRRGLAGRTGELFFGEGSRLTVL.

The chain recombines TRBV19 with TRBJ1-1; D possibly corresponds to TRBD1 (5 bases). CDR1 and CDR2 from the germline V gene are LNHDA and SQIVND (reference sequence). The CDR3 is 12 amino acids. Between the trimmed V and J ends, which lost 6 bases and 5 bases, there was a span of 10 bases. The CDR3 sequence: CASSRTITEAFF. For the CDR3, the DNA is TGTGCCAGTAGCCGGACAATTACTGAAGCTTTCTTT. The full variable domain, its missing parts supplied by reference TRBV19 and TRBJ1-1, is DGGITQSPKYLFRKEGQNVTLSCEQNLNHDAMYWYRQDPGQGLRLIYYSQIVNDFQKGDIAEGYSVSREKKESFPLTVTSAQKNPTAFYLCASSRTITEAFFGQGTRLTVV.

V and J are TRBV28 and TRBJ2-3; the match to TRBD1 covers 7 bases. The germline V gene encodes CDR1 MDHEN and CDR2 SYDVKM. V lost 8 bases to trimming and J lost 6 bases; unmatched junction nucleotides: 8. CDR3 length: 13 amino acids. The CDR3 nucleotides read TGTGCCAGCCGAGAGACAGGGCTTGATACGCAGTATTTT. Translating it yields CASRETGLDTQYF.

The chain uses TRBV4-1 and TRBJ1-2; 7 bases are shared with TRBD1. V dropped 3 bases and J dropped 0; count of bases not matched to a gene: 4. Germline assignment: CDR1 MGHRA and CDR2 YSYEKL. This CDR3 is built from 15 residues. CDR3: CASSHGQDTNYGYTF. DNA of the CDR3: TGCGCCAGCAGCCACGGACAGGATACTAACTATGGCTACACCTTC.

The chain uses TRBV27 and TRBJ1-2; the match to TRBD1 covers 7 bases. Germline V gene sequence: CDR1 MNHEY, CDR2 SMNVEV (reference sequence). The CDR3 extends over 13 amino acids. Trimming took 2 bases from V and 8 from J; bases not matched to a gene: 5. The CDR3 bases are TGTGCCAGCAGTTTACTGGACAGGAAGGGCTACACCTTC. Protein: CASSLLDRKGYTF.

Here the CDR3 reads CASSVGQGVNTIYF. For the CDR3, the DNA is TGTGCCAGCAGTGTGGGACAGGGAGTCAACACCATATATTTT. The J gene is TRBJ1-3, the V gene TRBV2, with 9 bases lining up with TRBD1. The germline gives CDR1 SNHLY, CDR2 FYNNEI. The V segment lost 4 bases and the J segment 7 bases; nucleotides outside the gene matches: 5. The CDR3 is 14 amino acids. Supplemented by reference TRBV2 and TRBJ1-3, the full variable domain reads EPEVTQTPSHQVTQMGQEVILRCVPISNHLYFYWYRQILGQKVEFLVSFYNNEISEKSEIFDDQFSVERPDGSNFTLKIRSTKLEDSAMYFCASSVGQGVNTIYFGEGSWLTVV.

The chain joins TRBV27 to TRBJ2-3; 13 bases align to TRBD2. Germline V lookup: CDR1 MNHEY, CDR2 SMNVEV (reference sequence). V was clipped by 6 bases and J by 2 bases; unmatched bases: 5. CDR3 length: 16 amino acids. The CDR3 nucleotides are TGTGCCAGCAGCACAGGGACTAGCGGGATCACAGATACGCAGTATTTT. Its translation is CASSTGTSGITDTQYF.

This chain links TRBV12-3 or TRBV12-4 with TRBJ1-2; D is ambiguous. The CDR3 sequence is 13 residues long. V was cut by 2 bases and J by 5 bases, with 9 bases left in between. The CDR3 reads CASSLPRLYGYTF. The CDR3 DNA sequence: TGTGCCAGCAGTTTACCCAGACTTTATGGCTACACCTTC.

The chain has TRBV30 and TRBJ2-7; D may be TRBD2 (5 bases). V was shortened by 3 bases and J by 4 bases, with 10 bases between the two germline ends. From germline, CDR1 is GTSNPN and CDR2 SVGIG (reference sequence). There are 12 residues in the CDR3. The CDR3 region has the DNA TGTGCCTGGAGCGGTCGGGGTTACGAGCAGTACTTC. Its translation: CAWSGRGYEQYF.

The gene calls are TRBV7-9 and TRBJ2-5; 8 bases match TRBD2. Germline CDR1 SEHNR, CDR2 FQNEAQ (reference sequence). Germline trimming cut 5 bases from V and 3 bases from J; bases unmatched to any gene: 26. This CDR3 is 21 amino acids long. CDR3 coding DNA: TGTGCCAGCAGCGGGGTTGGCAGCTCAGCGGGAGACTGGCGAGGCGAAGAGACCCAGTACTTC. This codes for CASSGVGSSAGDWRGEETQYF.

V usage is TRBV6-4 and J usage is TRBJ2-7, with 10 bases fitting TRBD2. V was clipped by 4 bases and J by 2 bases; unmatched bases: 8. This CDR3 has 16 residues. In germline, CDR1 is MRHNA, CDR2 SNTAGT. The CDR3 region has the DNA TGTGCCAGCAGTGGTAGCGGGAGGCCCGGACCCTACGAGCAGTACTTC. Translation: CASSGSGRPGPYEQYF.

The V call is TRBV30, the J call TRBJ1-2; 9 bases agree with TRBD1. The CDR3 totals 14 residues. Germline CDR1 GTSNPN, CDR2 SVGIG (reference sequence). The V gene end was trimmed by 3 bases and the J gene end by 7 bases; junction bases not matched to a gene: 9. The CDR3 sequence: CAWSLLQGALGYTF. The DNA for the CDR3 is TGTGCCTGGAGCCTCCTACAGGGGGCGCTTGGCTACACCTTC.

This chain links TRBV2 with TRBJ1-1; possible D gene TRBD1, 5 bases. V gave up 7 bases and J gave up 2 bases, with 26 bases separating them. Germline V gives CDR1 SNHLY, CDR2 FYNNEI. There are 18 residues in the CDR3. The CDR3 DNA sequence: TGTGCCAGCACCCCGTTTTCACCCGGTGCGGGGGTAAACACTGAAGCTTTCTTT. Protein product: CASTPFSPGAGVNTEAFF.

V usage is TRBV7-9 and J usage is TRBJ2-5; 8 nucleotides agree with TRBD2. V trimming: 3 bases; J trimming: 2 bases; junction bases outside the gene matches: 2. CDR3 length: 14 amino acids. CDR1 and CDR2 from the germline V gene are SEHNR and FQNEAQ (reference sequence). The CDR3 nucleotides read TGTGCCAGCAGCTTCGCGGGGGGTCAAGAGACCCAGTACTTC. Protein: CASSFAGGQETQYF.

The rearrangement joins TRBV14 to TRBJ1-2; 7 positions match TRBD1. The germline V gene has CDR1 SGHDN and CDR2 FVKESK. Unmatched junction bases numbered 7, after V lost 1 base and J lost 5 bases. This CDR3 contains 15 residues. The CDR3 DNA reads as TGTGCCAGCAGCCAAGGACAGGGTCTAGGATATGGCTACACCTTC. Encoded protein: CASSQGQGLGYGYTF.

This chain links TRBV2 with TRBJ1-2, with D tentatively TRBD1 (6 bases). Germline CDR1 reads SNHLY; CDR2 reads FYNNEI. V was clipped by 7 bases and J by 5 bases, with 11 bases between them. The CDR3 extends over 12 amino acids. DNA of the CDR3: TGTGCCAGCACTGTGACAGGTTATGGCTACACCTTC. Protein: CASTVTGYGYTF.

V gene TRBV10-1 combines with J gene TRBJ1-1, with TRBD1 identical over 8 bases. CDR3 length: 13 residues. Germline trimming cut 6 bases from V and 4 bases from J; bases unmatched to any gene: 4. Germline V gene sequence: CDR1 WNHNN, CDR2 SYGVQD (reference sequence). CDR3 DNA sequence: TGCGCCAGCAGAGGACAGGGATCCACTGAAGCTTTCTTT. This gives the protein CASRGQGSTEAFF.

This clone has just one count. The chain carries TRBV7-9 and TRBJ1-3; D is ambiguous. The CDR3 is 12 residues long. Per the germline V gene, CDR1 is SEHNR and CDR2 is FQNEAQ (reference sequence). Between the trimmed V and J ends, which lost 6 bases and 4 bases, there was a span of 7 bases. Here the CDR3 DNA reads TGTGCCAGCAGATCACAGGGAAACACCATATATTTT. Translation: CASRSQGNTIYF.

This clone was detected a few times. The CDR3 spells CASGREPTGGADTQYF. CDR3 sequence (DNA): TGTGCTAGTGGCCGTGAACCGACAGGGGGCGCAGATACGCAGTATTTT. The chain combines TRBV12-5 with TRBJ2-3; 10 positions agree with TRBD1. J was trimmed by 4 bases and V by 6 bases; bases with no gene match: 10. Germline CDR1 and CDR2: LGHNT and FRNRAP. The CDR3 loop spans 16 amino acids.

The V and J genes are TRBV6-6 and TRBJ2-5, with 11 nucleotides matching TRBD2. Germline CDR1 is MNHNY and CDR2 is SVGAGI (reference sequence). This CDR3 spans 15 amino acids. J gave up 5 bases and V 6 bases, and 8 bases lay outside the gene matches. The chain's CDR3 is CASRPPSGGRETQYF. CDR3 coding DNA: TGTGCCAGCAGACCTCCTAGCGGGGGGAGGGAGACCCAGTACTTC.

This clone was picked up one time. The chain is built from TRBV5-5 and TRBJ1-1, with a tentative D call TRBD1 (6 bases). CDR3 size: 16 residues. Trimming removed 4 bases at V and 0 bases at J, with 16 bases between. From germline, CDR1 is SGHKS and CDR2 YYEKEE (reference sequence). This CDR3 reads CASSRTDLSLNTEAFF. DNA of the CDR3: TGTGCCAGCAGCAGGACAGACCTGAGCTTGAACACTGAAGCTTTCTTT. Supplemented by reference TRBV5-5 and TRBJ1-1, the full variable domain reads DAGVTQSPTHLIKTRGQQVTLRCSPISGHKSVSWYQQVLGQGPQFIFQYYEKEERGRGNFPDRFSARQFPNYSSELNVNALLLGDSALYLCASSRTDLSLNTEAFFGQGTRLTVV.

The genes are TRBV5-4 and TRBJ2-1, with 8 bases fitting TRBD1. The CDR3 spans 15 residues. Germline CDR1 SGHNT, CDR2 YYREEE (reference sequence). V trimming: 5 bases; J trimming: 4 bases; junction bases outside the gene matches: 8. CDR3 sequence: CASSSTGGLYNEQFF. The CDR3, as DNA: TGTGCCAGCAGTTCCACAGGGGGGCTATACAATGAGCAGTTCTTC.

The gene calls are TRBV3-1 (or the pseudogene TRBV3-2) and TRBJ1-5; D remains unclear. The CDR3 spans 14 residues. The germline CDR1 and CDR2 sequences are LGHDT and YNNKEL (reference sequence). The germline V and J ends were trimmed by 4 bases and 3 bases, with 10 bases remaining between them. The CDR3 nucleotides are TGTGCCAGCAGCCCAAGCAAATTCAATCAGCCCCAGCATTTT. It is translated as CASSPSKFNQPQHF.